This T cell receptor beta chain stems from a study of a mutant IDH1 vaccine in newly diagnosed glioma. Study-level information: Those enrolled had earlier been treated with radiotherapy, temozolomide, or both, mostly both.

TCRdb keeps only in-frame clones here, not all; method: immunoSEQ multiplex PCR. The repertoire holds 50,000 to 75,000 clones, with around 90% as singletons. The sample's time point: baseline, week 1 (first vaccination visit). The treatment denotes: pre-vaccination baseline after standard-of-care therapy. Germline CDR1 reads SEHNR; CDR2 reads FQNEAQ (reference sequence). Trimming took 8 bases from V and 0 from J; bases not matched to a gene: 3. The CDR3 loop spans 13 amino acids. J is TRBJ2-7 and V is TRBV7-9, with TRBD2 matching over 8 bases. This clonotype was sampled from a man aged 50 to 59 with glioma. The source was PBMCs, collected from a glioma patient treated with radiotherapy, temozolomide or both. The DNA for the CDR3 is TGTGCCAGCGGGAGCGGGAGCTCCTACGAGCAGTACTTC. Translation: CASGSGSSYEQYF.